This TCR beta chain stems from a study of cytomegalovirus exposure and HLA in healthy donors. Notes on the study in general: There was a cluster of highly shared sequence variants that was likely a sequencing artifact.

The PCR employed 60 Vbeta primers together with 13 Jbeta primers. Clones were read by immunoSEQ multiplex PCR, and TCRdb kept only the in-frame ones, dropping some. The sample lists more than 150,000 clones; about 82% were seen once. Worth noting for this clone: The antigen is unknown.

The CDR3 has 15 amino acids. The V gene lost 3 bases and the J gene lost 3 bases, with 9 bases spanning the gap. CDR1 is SGHDN and CDR2 is FVKESK in the germline V gene. This chain uses TRBV14 with TRBJ1-6; tentatively, D is TRBD1 (5 bases). This TCR was sampled from a woman aged 45-60 years in good health and CMV-seropositive. Material: PBMCs. CDR3 sequence: CASSHRQNYNSPLHF. The CDR3 coding sequence is TGTGCCAGCAGCCACAGACAGAACTATAATTCACCCCTCCACTTT. The full variable domain, rest sourced from reference TRBV14 and TRBJ1-6, is EAGVTQFPSHSVIEKGQTVTLRCDPISGHDNLYWYRRVMGKEIKFLLHFVKESKQDESGMPNNRFLAERTGGTYSTLKVQPAELEDSGVYFCASSHRQNYNSPLHFGNGTRLTVT.